This T cell receptor beta chain emerged from a study of Graves' ophthalmopathy and Graves' hyperthyroidism. Study-wide background: Peripheral blood (taken before any treatment) was collected at initial diagnosis. General study points: Most thyroid clonotypes expanded beyond 0.001 frequency were also found in blood. The model forecast ophthalmopathy progression, reaching roughly 71% sensitivity and 72% to 80% specificity.

The table lists this clonotype with many counts. Antigen unknown. Germline-derived CDR1 and CDR2 are WNHNN and SYGVQD (reference sequence). The CDR3 totals 14 residues. Trimming removed 6 bases from V and 1 base from J; junction bases left unmatched: 6. RNA transcripts were the source from which TCR beta CDR3 regions were amplified. The library came from an HTBI-primed first-round RT-PCR and a second-round multiplex PCR. A single record per CDR3 protein comes from TCRdb applying MiXCR to the multiplex PCR reads. The sample lists 300,000 to 500,000 distinct CDR3 sequences, 15% occurring once. The source of the PBMCs was about 10 ml of fresh peripheral blood.

This clonotype was sampled from a woman in her late teens or twenties with stable Graves' hyperthyroidism. Sequences were obtained from peripheral blood. The chain links TRBV10-1 to TRBJ2-7; the match to TRBD2 covers 7 bases. The CDR3 region has the DNA TGCGCCAGCAGAGGACTAGATCCTTCCTACGAGCAGTACTTC. As protein: CASRGLDPSYEQYF.